The next 30 T cell receptor beta chains were all read from a single sample in a study of blood T cell repertoires in COVID-19. Assay: immunoSEQ multiplex PCR; the TCRdb copy retains only in-frame clones and omits some. The data show approximately 210,000 clones, 80% to 85% seen once. The sequenced sample consisted of peripheral blood. All receptors derive from a human donor in a cohort sampled during active COVID-19.

This chain joins TRBV27 and TRBJ2-7, with a weak D call TRBD1 (6 bases). CDR3 size: 14 residues. V was pared by 6 bases and J by 0 bases, with 12 bases between. The germline V gene has CDR1 MNHEY and CDR2 SMNVEV (reference sequence). The CDR3 region is CASRPQGLSYEQYF. CDR3 DNA: TGTGCCAGCAGACCCCAGGGGCTCTCCTACGAGCAGTACTTC.

The chain employs TRBV7-2 and TRBJ2-5, with D possibly being TRBD2 (5 bases). Trimming left V 2 bases short and J 1 base short, with 14 bases between. Germline CDR1 reads SGHTA; CDR2 reads FQGNSA. The CDR3 is 16 amino acids. This chain's CDR3 is CASSLNSGVSQETQYF. Written as DNA, the CDR3 is TGTGCCAGCAGCTTAAACAGCGGAGTTAGCCAAGAGACCCAGTACTTC.

The rearrangement joins TRBV5-4 to TRBJ1-2, with TRBD1 identical over 12 bases. J lost 8 bases, V lost 0 bases, and 5 bases had no gene match. The germline CDR1 and CDR2 sequences are SGHNT and YYREEE (reference sequence). The CDR3 is 15 amino acids. For the CDR3, the DNA is TGTGCCAGCAGCTTGGCCGGGACAGGGGGCCAGGGCTACACCTTC. It is translated as CASSLAGTGGQGYTF.

This rearrangement joins TRBV6-2 or TRBV6-3 to TRBJ1-5; D gene ambiguous. Germline CDR1 and CDR2: MNHEY and SVGEGT. The CDR3 loop spans 12 amino acids. V lost 0 bases, J lost 8 bases, and 5 bases lay in between. CDR3 sequence reads: CASSYSVKPQHF. CDR3 bases: TGTGCCAGCAGTTACTCTGTCAAGCCCCAGCATTTT.

The chain uses TRBV5-1 and TRBJ1-1, with D perhaps TRBD1 (6 bases). CDR1 and CDR2 (germline): SGHRS, YFSETQ. V was shortened by 2 bases and J by 2 bases, with 10 bases between the two germline ends. CDR3 length: 14 amino acids. The CDR3 loop reads CASSLEDRNTEAFF. Here the CDR3 DNA reads TGCGCCAGCAGCTTAGAGGACAGAAACACTGAAGCTTTCTTT.

The V call is TRBV18, the J call TRBJ2-7; 9 bases align to TRBD2. Germline V CDR1 and CDR2: KGHSH, LQKENI. With V trimmed by 1 base and J by 7 bases, 8 bases remained unmatched. This CDR3 contains 15 residues. For the CDR3, the DNA is TGTGCCAGCTCACCACTAGCGGGAGCCTTGAGGGAGCAGTACTTC. This sequence encodes CASSPLAGALREQYF.

The chain uses TRBV6-6 and TRBJ1-5, with D possibly being TRBD1 (5 bases). Germline CDR1 and CDR2: MNHNY and SVGAGI (reference sequence). With 5 bases removed from V and 0 bases from J, the gap between germline ends came to 17 bases. The CDR3 sequence is 17 residues long. The CDR3 is CASSRRFQGYSNQPQHF. The DNA for the CDR3 is TGTGCCAGCAGTCGACGGTTTCAGGGATATAGCAATCAGCCCCAGCATTTT.

The rearrangement joins TRBV30 to TRBJ1-1; D perhaps matches TRBD1 (5 bases). This CDR3 spans 14 amino acids. V lost 0 bases and J 1 base, leaving 9 bases between the germline ends. Germline V gene sequence: CDR1 GTSNPN, CDR2 SVGIG (reference sequence). The CDR3 is CAWSVGRGNTEAFF. The CDR3 nucleotides are TGTGCCTGGAGTGTAGGGAGGGGGAACACTGAAGCTTTCTTT. Complete variable domain (other parts from reference TRBV30 and TRBJ1-1): SQTIHQWPATLVQPVGSPLSLECTVEGTSNPNLYWYRQAAGRGLQLLFYSVGIGQISSEVPQNLSASRPQDRQFILSSKKLLLSDSGFYLCAWSVGRGNTEAFFGQGTRLTVV.

The chain is built from TRBV6-2 or TRBV6-3 and TRBJ2-3; 7 nucleotides agree with TRBD2. The V gene end was trimmed by 5 bases and the J gene end by 1 base; junction bases not matched to a gene: 9. The CDR3 is 16 residues long. The germline CDR1 and CDR2 sequences are MNHEY and SVGEGT. The CDR3: CASSAYSSGRTDTQYF. CDR3 bases: TGTGCCAGCAGTGCCTACTCTAGCGGACGCACAGATACGCAGTATTTT.

The chain is built from TRBV2 and TRBJ2-1; 8 bases agree with TRBD2. The germline V gene encodes CDR1 SNHLY and CDR2 FYNNEI. The CDR3 runs 17 residues. Trimming removed 4 bases from V and 0 bases from J; junction bases left unmatched: 8. The CDR3 DNA follows: TGTGCCAGCAGTGCTACGGGAGGGGTGAGCTCCTACAATGAGCAGTTCTTC. Translation gives CASSATGGVSSYNEQFF. The full variable domain, rest sourced from reference TRBV2 and TRBJ2-1, is EPEVTQTPSHQVTQMGQEVILRCVPISNHLYFYWYRQILGQKVEFLVSFYNNEISEKSEIFDDQFSVERPDGSNFTLKIRSTKLEDSAMYFCASSATGGVSSYNEQFFGPGTRLTVL.

This clone has only a few counts. The gene calls are TRBV6-5 and TRBJ1-2, with D perhaps matching TRBD1 (6 bases). CDR3 length equals 14 residues. Germline lookup yields CDR1 MNHEY and CDR2 SVGAGI. Between the trimmed V and J ends, which lost 3 bases and 2 bases, there was a span of 10 bases. CDR3 sequence reads: CASSYNRENYGYTF. The CDR3 DNA follows: TGTGCCAGCAGTTATAACAGGGAGAACTATGGCTACACCTTC.

This chain links TRBV28 with TRBJ1-5; maybe TRBD1 (6 bases). The CDR3 consists of 15 residues. CDR1 and CDR2 from the germline V gene are MDHEN and SYDVKM. Trimming removed 7 bases at V and 4 bases at J, with 17 bases between. Written as DNA, the CDR3 is TGTGCCAGCAACATGAGGACAGTAGGGAATCAGCCCCAGCATTTT. Protein product: CASNMRTVGNQPQHF.

The genes are TRBV14 and TRBJ2-1, with a tentative D call TRBD1 (6 bases). Between the trimmed V and J ends, which lost 0 bases and 4 bases, there was a span of 10 bases. The CDR3 is 15 amino acids. CDR1 and CDR2 from the germline V gene are SGHDN and FVKESK. The CDR3 reads CASSQDRGPYNEQFF. The CDR3 DNA reads as TGTGCCAGCAGCCAAGACAGGGGACCGTACAATGAGCAGTTCTTC.

Many counts were recorded for this clone. The same CDR3 also results from other DNA sequences found in this sample. The chain combines TRBV27 with TRBJ2-3; maybe TRBD2 (5 bases). The V end lost 4 bases, the J end lost 1 base, and 9 bases lay between the germline ends. The length of the CDR3 is 14 residues. The germline CDR1 and CDR2 sequences are MNHEY and SMNVEV (reference sequence). The CDR3 region has the DNA TGTGCCAGCAGTTCGCGGGCAGGCACAGATACGCAGTATTTT. As protein: CASSSRAGTDTQYF.

The chain combines TRBV30 with TRBJ2-7; 8 nucleotides match TRBD1. The trim removed 0 bases at V and 4 bases at J, leaving 11 bases unmatched. From germline, CDR1 is GTSNPN and CDR2 SVGIG (reference sequence). This CDR3 spans 16 amino acids. The CDR3 is CAWSVRTGLRSYEQYF. The CDR3 DNA reads as TGTGCCTGGAGTGTACGGACAGGGCTACGGTCTTACGAGCAGTACTTC.

The chain employs TRBV9 and TRBJ2-1, with 9 nucleotides matching TRBD1. This CDR3 is built from 15 residues. V lost 4 bases, J lost 2 bases, and 4 bases stayed unmatched. Germline values: CDR1 SGDLS, CDR2 YYNGEE. The CDR3 spells CASSPDRGTYNEQFF. CDR3 in DNA: TGTGCCAGCAGCCCCGACAGGGGGACCTACAATGAGCAGTTCTTC.

This chain uses TRBV28 with TRBJ1-5; perhaps TRBD1 as D (6 bases). The germline V gene has CDR1 MDHEN and CDR2 SYDVKM. V lost 3 bases, J lost 7 bases, and 19 bases lay in between. This CDR3 has 16 residues. As DNA, the CDR3 is TGTGCCAGCAGTTTCGGGACAAGGCTCTCGGGACAGCCCCAGCATTTT. Protein product: CASSFGTRLSGQPQHF.

The chain combines TRBV29-1 with TRBJ2-7; the match to TRBD1 covers 9 bases. CDR1 and CDR2 from the germline V gene are SQVTM and ANQGSEA. CDR3 size: 13 residues. The ends lost 0 bases at V and 6 bases at J; junction bases unmatched: 3. As DNA, the CDR3 is TGCAGCGTTGAAGACTACAGGGGGCGCGAGCAGTACTTC. Protein: CSVEDYRGREQYF.

The chain carries TRBV11-2 and TRBJ2-7; D gene unclear. Trimming left V 0 bases short and J 0 bases short, with 6 bases between. Per the germline V gene, CDR1 is SGHAT and CDR2 is FQNNGV. The length of the CDR3 is 14 residues. The CDR3 nucleotides are TGTGCCAGCAGCTTAGAACGGGTCTCCTACGAGCAGTACTTC. Encoded protein: CASSLERVSYEQYF.

The chain recombines TRBV9 with TRBJ1-3; D unclear. The CDR3 consists of 13 residues. Germline lookup yields CDR1 SGDLS and CDR2 YYNGEE. Trimming took 0 bases from V and 7 from J, leaving 8 bases between them. In DNA form, the CDR3 reads TGTGCCAGCAGCGTAGATCTATCGAACACCATATATTTT. Its protein product is CASSVDLSNTIYF.

Points on this clone: Other nucleotide sequences from this sample produce the same CDR3. V is TRBV7-2 and J is TRBJ2-7; the D gene is possibly TRBD2 (5 bases). In germline, CDR1 is SGHTA, CDR2 FQGNSA. The CDR3 is 16 residues long. With 0 bases removed from V and 0 bases from J, the gap between germline ends came to 12 bases. The CDR3 coding sequence is TGTGCCAGCAGCTTAGCGAGGGCGGGTAGCTCCTACGAGCAGTACTTC. Its translation: CASSLARAGSSYEQYF.

This clone was detected once. The chain recombines TRBV4-3 with TRBJ2-2; 11 nucleotides align to TRBD1. Trimming took 2 bases from V and 7 from J; bases not matched to a gene: 6. Germline loops: CDR1 LGHNA, CDR2 YSLEER. The CDR3 covers 16 residues. The CDR3 coding sequence is TGCGCCAGCAGCCAATGGGGGACAGGGGGTATCGGGGAGCTGTTTTTT. Protein product: CASSQWGTGGIGELFF.

The chain couples TRBV9 to TRBJ1-1; 7 bases align to TRBD1. The CDR3 is 13 residues long. V shed 0 bases, J shed 8 bases, and the junction held 4 bases outside the gene matches. The germline V gene has CDR1 SGDLS and CDR2 YYNGEE. As DNA, the CDR3 is TGTGCCAGCAGCGTAGGGAGGGACAGCGAAGCTTTCTTT. Residues: CASSVGRDSEAFF. The full variable domain, rest sourced from reference TRBV9 and TRBJ1-1, is DSGVTQTPKHLITATGQRVTLRCSPRSGDLSVYWYQQSLDQGLQFLIQYYNGEERAKGNILERFSAQQFPDLHSELNLSSLELGDSALYFCASSVGRDSEAFFGQGTRLTVV.

The rearrangement uses TRBV30 and TRBJ1-1, with D perhaps matching TRBD1 (6 bases). The germline V gene encodes CDR1 GTSNPN and CDR2 SVGIG (reference sequence). CDR3 length: 16 amino acids. Trimming took off 2 bases at V and 3 bases at J, with 19 bases between the two ends. The CDR3 coding sequence is TGTGCCTGGAGTTCACTTAGGGGGTATGGCGACACTGAAGCTTTCTTT. It yields the protein CAWSSLRGYGDTEAFF.

V is TRBV5-1 and J is TRBJ2-7, with D maybe TRBD2 (6 bases). V lost 0 bases and J 3 bases, leaving 13 bases between the germline ends. The germline V gene has CDR1 SGHRS and CDR2 YFSETQ. The CDR3 contains 15 residues. The CDR3 coding sequence is TGCGCCAGCAGCTTGGGCCAGGGACTGATCTACGAGCAGTACTTC. This encodes CASSLGQGLIYEQYF. Based on the CDR3 plus reference TRBV5-1 and TRBJ2-7, the full variable domain is KAGVTQTPRYLIKTRGQQVTLSCSPISGHRSVSWYQQTPGQGLQFLFEYFSETQRNKGNFPGRFSGRQFSNSRSEMNVSTLELGDSALYLCASSLGQGLIYEQYFGPGTRLTVT.

The chain uses TRBV25-1 and TRBJ2-5; tentative D call: TRBD2 (6 bases). Trimming removed 8 bases at V and 6 bases at J, with 16 bases between. The CDR3 has 13 amino acids. The germline V gene has CDR1 MGHDK and CDR2 SYGVNS. The CDR3 DNA sequence: TGTGCCAGCGACGCCAGGGCGGGACAGACCCAGTACTTC. The encoded protein is CASDARAGQTQYF.

The CDR3 sequence: CASSPTIGGSYEQYF. The CDR3 DNA sequence: TGTGCCAGCAGCCCCACGATCGGGGGCTCCTACGAGCAGTACTTC. The chain links TRBV7-2 to TRBJ2-7, with D perhaps TRBD2 (6 bases). Looked up from germline, CDR1 is SGHTA and CDR2 is FQGNSA. V shed 5 bases and J shed 0 bases, with 14 bases lying between them. The CDR3 totals 15 residues.

The chain has TRBV7-3 and TRBJ2-3, with TRBD2 identical over 12 bases. Germline loops: CDR1 SGHTA, CDR2 FQGTGA. Trimming took 2 bases from V and 11 from J; bases not matched to a gene: 11. The CDR3 contains 16 residues. The CDR3: CASSLSSGRATGGQYF. For the CDR3, the DNA is TGTGCCAGCAGCTTATCTAGCGGGAGGGCAACCGGGGGGCAGTATTTT.

The chain couples TRBV7-9 to TRBJ2-7; TRBD2 matches 9 bases. The V and J ends lost 5 bases and 4 bases, in that order; junction bases with no gene match: 6. Germline-derived CDR1 and CDR2 are SEHNR and FQNEAQ (reference sequence). The CDR3 loop spans 14 amino acids. CDR3 loop: CASSVGTSRYEQYF. The CDR3 nucleotides are TGTGCCAGCAGCGTCGGGACTAGCAGGTACGAGCAGTACTTC.

V usage is TRBV28 and J usage is TRBJ1-5; 10 nucleotides agree with TRBD1. The CDR3 is made up of 14 amino acids. Germline V gene data show CDR1 as MDHEN and CDR2 as SYDVKM. J lost 4 bases, V lost 6 bases, and 3 bases had no gene match. This CDR3 is CASRAGQGNQPQHF. The DNA for the CDR3 is TGTGCCAGCAGGGCGGGACAGGGGAATCAGCCCCAGCATTTT.